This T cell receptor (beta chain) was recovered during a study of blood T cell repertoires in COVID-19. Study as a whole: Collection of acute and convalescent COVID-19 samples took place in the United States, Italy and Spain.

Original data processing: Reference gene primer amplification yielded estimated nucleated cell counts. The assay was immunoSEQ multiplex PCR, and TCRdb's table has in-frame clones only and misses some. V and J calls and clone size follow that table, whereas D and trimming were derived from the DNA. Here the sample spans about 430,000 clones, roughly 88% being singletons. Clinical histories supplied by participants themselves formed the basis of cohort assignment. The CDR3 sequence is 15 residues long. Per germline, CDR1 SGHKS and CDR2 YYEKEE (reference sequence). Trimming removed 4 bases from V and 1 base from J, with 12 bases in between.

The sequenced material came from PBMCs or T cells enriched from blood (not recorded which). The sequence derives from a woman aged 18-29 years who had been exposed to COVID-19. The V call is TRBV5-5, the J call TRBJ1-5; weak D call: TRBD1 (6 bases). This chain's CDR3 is CASSITGWSNQPQHF. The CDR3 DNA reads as TGTGCCAGCAGCATTACAGGGTGGAGCAATCAGCCCCAGCATTTT.